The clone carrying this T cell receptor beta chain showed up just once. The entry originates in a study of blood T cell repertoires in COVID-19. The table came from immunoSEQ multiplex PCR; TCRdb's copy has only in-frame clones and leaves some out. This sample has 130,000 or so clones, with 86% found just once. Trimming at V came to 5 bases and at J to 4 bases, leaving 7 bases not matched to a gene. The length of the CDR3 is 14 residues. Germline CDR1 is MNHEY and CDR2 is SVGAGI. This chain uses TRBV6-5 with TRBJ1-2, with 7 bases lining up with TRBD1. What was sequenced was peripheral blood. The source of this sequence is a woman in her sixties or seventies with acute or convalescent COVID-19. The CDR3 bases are TGTGCCAGCAGTCCCAGGGGGTCGGGCTATGGCTACACCTTC. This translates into CASSPRGSGYGYTF.